This T cell receptor (beta chain) derives from a study of shared clonotypes between healthy human individuals. Study as a whole: Each donor's CD8 memory used one plate, CD8 naive two, each CD4 subset three.

Details on this clone: Its cognate antigen is unknown.

Broader study findings: When compared with the clonotypes that were shared by all four sorted-subset donors, the non-shared clonotypes turned out to have lower generation probabilities.

CDR1 and CDR2 (germline): LGHNA, YSLEER. The CDR3 covers 11 residues. Trimming took off 1 base at V and 8 bases at J, with 5 bases between the two ends. Terminally differentiated effector memory CD45RA+ cells were excluded from the naive CD8 cells, which were CD45RO-negative and positively selected for CCR7. All the donors were Caucasian adults who lived in Nashville, Tennessee. Deep-level assay runs were performed. Sequencing was performed with immunoSEQ multiplex PCR; in TCRdb, only in-frame clones are kept and a portion is missing. Of some 2 million clones in the sample, about 95% were seen once. Sequencing was done on a sample of naive CD8+ T cells sorted from blood. This chain uses TRBV4-3 with TRBJ1-1; D unclear. The clonotype comes from a man between 18 and 35 years old in good health. The CDR3 DNA reads TGCGCCAGCAGCCAAGGGCTCGAAGCTTTCTTT. Translation: CASSQGLEAFF.